What follows are 20 T cell receptor beta chains derived from one specimen sequenced in a study of PD-1 blockade in classical Hodgkin lymphoma. After autologous stem cell transplantation all patients relapsed, and prior brentuximab vedotin exposure differed between cohorts. Generated by immunoSEQ multiplex PCR, the TCRdb table keeps only in-frame clones and is missing some. The table records more than 3,500 clones, more than 55% of them present only once. The starting material was peripheral blood mononuclear cells (PBMCs), obtained at baseline. These receptors all come from a human donor with classical Hodgkin lymphoma.

The chain is built from TRBV6-6 and TRBJ2-3; D is ambiguous. The CDR3 runs to 12 residues. Per the germline V gene, CDR1 is MNHNY and CDR2 is SVGAGI (reference sequence). The V and J ends lost 6 bases and 2 bases respectively, with 6 bases between them. Here the CDR3 DNA reads TGTGCCAGCAGCCCCAACACAGATACGCAGTATTTT. This gives the protein CASSPNTDTQYF.

The chain carries TRBV5-1 and TRBJ2-3; TRBD2 might be the D (5 bases). Germline V gene lookup returns CDR1 SGHRS and CDR2 YFSETQ. Trimming took off 8 bases at V and 2 bases at J, with 15 bases between the two ends. The CDR3 is made up of 14 amino acids. The CDR3 sequence is CASAGSAHTDTQYF. The DNA of the CDR3 is TGCGCCAGTGCGGGTAGCGCACACACAGATACGCAGTATTTT.

The rearrangement links TRBV18 to TRBJ1-5; no clear D. V lost 1 base and J 3 bases, leaving 13 bases between the germline ends. The CDR3 loop spans 16 amino acids. Germline V CDR1 and CDR2: KGHSH, LQKENI. In DNA, the CDR3 is TGTGCCAGCTCACCACGACAAGTGGGTGACAATCAGCCCCAGCATTTT. It yields the protein CASSPRQVGDNQPQHF.

The rearrangement uses TRBV10-3 and TRBJ1-2; 8 bases line up with TRBD1. Germline assignment: CDR1 ENHRY and CDR2 SYGVKD. The V and J ends lost 9 bases and 7 bases, in that order; junction bases with no gene match: 10. The CDR3 is 13 amino acids. CDR3 nucleotides: TGTGCCATTGTCCCCGGACAGGGCTCTGGCTACACCTTC. Its protein is CAIVPGQGSGYTF.

The chain has TRBV19 and TRBJ2-3, with a weak D call TRBD1 (5 bases). V was clipped by 0 bases and J by 2 bases, with 12 bases between them. CDR3 length: 16 amino acids. Germline lookup yields CDR1 LNHDA and CDR2 SQIVND (reference sequence). CDR3 sequence: CASSIEGRAHTDTQYF. CDR3 bases: TGTGCCAGTAGTATAGAGGGCAGGGCCCACACAGATACGCAGTATTTT.

The rearrangement links TRBV5-1 to TRBJ2-2, with D possibly being TRBD1 or TRBD2 (5 bases each). In germline, CDR1 is SGHRS, CDR2 YFSETQ. V lost 3 bases, J lost 2 bases, and 11 bases lay in between. The CDR3 has 15 residues. The chain's CDR3 is CASSSGRINTGELFF. CDR3 nucleotides: TGCGCCAGCAGCTCGGGACGGATAAACACCGGGGAGCTGTTTTTT.

V gene TRBV28 combines with J gene TRBJ1-1; D remains ambiguous. The CDR3 contains 15 residues. V was shortened by 6 bases and J by 0 bases, with 14 bases between the two germline ends. Germline CDR1 reads MDHEN; CDR2 reads SYDVKM. In nucleotides, the CDR3 is TGTGCCAGCAGCGACTCTCGGGTATTGAACACTGAAGCTTTCTTT. Translation: CASSDSRVLNTEAFF.

This rearrangement joins TRBV7-2 to TRBJ2-2; weak D call: TRBD1 (5 bases). This CDR3 region has 16 residues. Germline assignment: CDR1 SGHTA and CDR2 FQGNSA. Trimming cost V 7 bases and J 7 bases, with 22 bases left between them. The CDR3 nucleotides are TGTGCCAGCATCCCGGACACCTCATCTCGTAGCGGGGAGCTGTTTTTT. Protein sequence: CASIPDTSSRSGELFF.

V usage is TRBV19 and J usage is TRBJ2-1; D possibly uses TRBD1 or TRBD2 (5 bases each). V was shortened by 5 bases and J by 9 bases, with 17 bases between the two germline ends. CDR3 size: 14 residues. Germline CDR1 reads LNHDA; CDR2 reads SQIVND (reference sequence). CDR3 loop: CASSHRGAVGEQFF. The CDR3 DNA is TGTGCCAGTAGTCACAGAGGGGCGGTGGGTGAGCAGTTCTTC.

The table lists this clone with a count of one. The gene calls are TRBV19 and TRBJ1-3; TRBD1 might be the D (5 bases). V lost 10 bases and J lost 0, with 22 bases in between. This CDR3 spans 17 amino acids. The V gene's germline CDR1 is LNHDA and CDR2 SQIVND (reference sequence). DNA for the CDR3: TGTGCCACCACCCTAGGAGCGACAGCCATCTCTGGAAACACCATATATTTT. Encoded protein: CATTLGATAISGNTIYF.

The chain combines TRBV9 with TRBJ2-1, with 10 bases aligning to TRBD2. The germline V gene has CDR1 SGDLS and CDR2 YYNGEE. This CDR3 spans 17 amino acids. Trimming at V came to 2 bases and at J to 4 bases, leaving 9 bases not matched to a gene. The CDR3 nucleotides are TGTGCCAGCAGCGTGGGGTCTAGCGGGAGAAGTTACAATGAGCAGTTCTTC. Its translation is CASSVGSSGRSYNEQFF.

The CDR3 DNA follows: TGTGCCAGCAGCTTGATAGGGGGTGAGCAGTTCTTC. It codes for CASSLIGGEQFF. The V gene is TRBV5-4, the J gene TRBJ2-1; maybe TRBD1 (6 bases). The CDR3 runs 12 residues. Germline CDR1 reads SGHNT; CDR2 reads YYREEE (reference sequence). V was clipped by 1 base and J by 9 bases, with 8 bases between them. Based on the CDR3 plus reference TRBV5-4 and TRBJ2-1, the full variable domain is ETGVTQSPTHLIKTRGQQVTLRCSSQSGHNTVSWYQQALGQGPQFIFQYYREEENGRGNFPPRFSGLQFPNYSSELNVNALELDDSALYLCASSLIGGEQFFGPGTRLTVL.

The rearrangement uses TRBV27 and TRBJ2-1; 7 bases map to TRBD1. CDR3 length: 15 amino acids. The germline gives CDR1 MNHEY, CDR2 SMNVEV (reference sequence). Trimming removed 5 bases from V and 5 bases from J; junction bases left unmatched: 9. The CDR3 loop reads CASSGPTGWDNEQFF. DNA of the CDR3: TGTGCCAGCAGTGGGCCGACAGGGTGGGACAATGAGCAGTTCTTC.

The chain carries TRBV14 and TRBJ2-3, with D possibly being TRBD1 or TRBD2 (5 bases each). V shed 4 bases and J shed 4 bases, with 6 bases lying between them. Germline loops: CDR1 SGHDN, CDR2 FVKESK. This CDR3 spans 12 amino acids. This chain's CDR3 is CASSLGADTQYF. The CDR3 bases are TGTGCCAGCAGCCTGGGGGCAGATACGCAGTATTTT.

The chain couples TRBV7-3 to TRBJ2-2; D remains ambiguous. CDR3 length: 15 amino acids. The germline V gene encodes CDR1 SGHTA and CDR2 FQGTGA. V lost 7 bases and J 0 bases, leaving 12 bases between the germline ends. CDR3 in DNA: TGTGCCAGCATCCACAGTCCCTCGAACACCGGGGAGCTGTTTTTT. This translates into CASIHSPSNTGELFF.

On this clone itself: Other DNA sequences in the same sample also yield this CDR3. The rearrangement links TRBV19 to TRBJ1-5; no definite D call. Trimming took 3 bases from V and 7 from J, leaving 13 bases between them. Germline assignment: CDR1 LNHDA and CDR2 SQIVND (reference sequence). The CDR3 contains 14 residues. The CDR3 sequence: CASSIRGSGQPQHF. The CDR3 DNA follows: TGTGCCAGTAGTATTAGAGGGTCGGGGCAGCCCCAGCATTTT.

Written as DNA, the CDR3 is TGTGCCACCATGGCCGGGGGGGGTAATCAGCCCCAGCATTTT. Encoded protein: CATMAGGGNQPQHF. The chain couples TRBV27 to TRBJ1-5; TRBD1 might be the D (5 bases). V shed 10 bases and J shed 4 bases, with 17 bases lying between them. The CDR3 sequence is 14 residues long. Germline CDR1 is MNHEY and CDR2 is SMNVEV (reference sequence).

The chain recombines TRBV10-1 with TRBJ2-5; 12 nucleotides line up with TRBD2. This CDR3 comprises 15 residues. Trimming at V came to 6 bases and at J to 4 bases, leaving 6 bases not matched to a gene. CDR1 is WNHNN, CDR2 SYGVQD, per germline (reference sequence). CDR3 in amino acids: CASSPGLAGTETQYF. CDR3 DNA: TGCGCCAGCAGCCCCGGACTAGCGGGGACAGAGACCCAGTACTTC.

The chain employs TRBV18 and TRBJ2-1, with D hard to call. This CDR3 is built from 13 residues. CDR1 and CDR2 (germline): KGHSH, LQKENI. Between the trimmed V and J ends, which lost 4 bases and 5 bases, there was a span of 9 bases. CDR3 sequence reads: CASSLQINNEQFF. CDR3 DNA: TGTGCCAGCTCACTACAAATAAACAATGAGCAGTTCTTC.

The chain combines TRBV14 with TRBJ2-2; D possibly corresponds to TRBD1 (6 bases). The CDR3 extends over 16 amino acids. CDR1 is SGHDN, CDR2 FVKESK, per germline. Deletions cut 2 bases from V and 2 bases from J, with 12 bases between. The CDR3 DNA sequence: TGTGCCAGCAGCCAACCGGGACACATTAACACCGGGGAGCTGTTTTTT. It is translated as CASSQPGHINTGELFF.